This is a list of T cell receptor beta chains from one sample in a study of siplizumab effects on memory and regulatory T cells. Profiling relied on immunoSEQ multiplex PCR, and the TCRdb table lists in-frame clones only, not all of them. The repertoire has about 62,000 clones, around three quarters of them found once; the top ten carry about 0.42%. Sequenced: memory CD4+ T cells sorted from blood. All receptors derive from a human donor in good health. Both conserved end residues are part of each CDR3. The order of the fields is D gene, V gene, clone size, J gene, CDR3 protein, CDR3 DNA. D genes are given only for firm matches. A clone size is listed for some rows: how often the clone was seen (once, few, many), or a class if it is expanded.

-	TRBV28	-	TRBJ2-7	CASSLGYEQYF	TGTGCCAGCAGTTTAGGGTACGAGCAGTACTTC
-	TRBV20-1	-	TRBJ2-7	CSTNGHEQYF	TGCAGTACTAATGGCCACGAGCAGTACTTC
TRBD1	TRBV7-9	-	TRBJ2-6	CASSTFRDRPESGANVLTF	TGTGCCAGCAGTACCTTCCGGGACAGGCCCGAGTCTGGGGCCAACGTCCTGACTTTC
-	TRBV2	-	TRBJ1-3	CASYGNTIYF	TGTGCCAGCTATGGAAACACCATATATTTT
-	TRBV19	-	TRBJ1-3	CASSTLLGGQSSGNTIYF	TGTGCCAGTAGTACCCTCCTAGGGGGACAAAGCTCTGGAAACACCATATATTTT
TRBD2	TRBV6-6	-	TRBJ2-3	CASRGLAHPGADTQYF	TGTGCCAGCAGAGGACTAGCCCACCCAGGTGCAGATACGCAGTATTTT
TRBD2	TRBV6-5	-	TRBJ2-1	CASSYFAGGRNEQFF	TGTGCCAGCAGTTACTTTGCGGGGGGGAGGAATGAGCAGTTCTTC
-	TRBV6-4	-	TRBJ2-1	CASSAQSSGSYNEQFF	TGTGCCAGCAGTGCCCAGAGTAGCGGCTCCTACAATGAGCAGTTCTTC
-	TRBV7-2	-	TRBJ2-5	CASSLGPLGLKTQYF	TGTGCCAGCAGCTTAGGTCCACTAGGTCTAAAGACCCAGTACTTC
-	TRBV25-1	-	TRBJ1-3	CASSEAGGVENTIYF	TGTGCCAGCAGTGAAGCGGGGGGGGTAGAAAACACCATATATTTT
-	TRBV5-1	few	TRBJ1-2	CASSLETGLDGYTF	TGCGCCAGCAGCTTGGAAACAGGTCTTGATGGCTACACCTTC
-	TRBV7-2	-	TRBJ1-1	CASSLVPTTEAFF	TGTGCCAGCAGCTTAGTTCCCACCACTGAAGCTTTCTTT
-	TRBV30	-	TRBJ1-3	CAWRARLGYPSGNTIYF	TGTGCCTGGAGGGCCAGGTTGGGTTATCCCTCTGGAAACACCATATATTTT
TRBD1	TRBV18	few	TRBJ2-1	CASHKAGTGQNNEQFF	TGTGCCAGCCACAAAGCCGGAACGGGACAGAACAATGAGCAGTTCTTC
-	TRBV29-1	-	TRBJ1-2	CSVDVYTF	TGCAGCGTTGACGTTTACACCTTC
-	TRBV11-2	-	TRBJ1-6	CASSPWQGTNSPLHF	TGTGCCAGCAGCCCTTGGCAGGGCACGAATTCACCCCTCCACTTT
-	TRBV19	-	TRBJ1-3	CASNRGNDSGNTIYF	TGTGCCAGTAATAGGGGTAATGACTCTGGAAACACCATATATTTT
TRBD1	TRBV11-2	-	TRBJ1-5	CASSFGQGRNQPQHF	TGTGCCAGCAGCTTCGGACAGGGTCGTAATCAGCCCCAGCATTTT
-	TRBV5-6	-	TRBJ1-4	CASSLVTETNEKLFF	TGTGCCAGCAGCTTGGTGACAGAGACCAATGAAAAACTGTTTTTT
TRBD2	TRBV5-1	-	TRBJ2-5	CASSWTRGALQETQYF	TGCGCCAGCAGCTGGACGCGGGGGGCCCTCCAAGAGACCCAGTACTTC
-	TRBV5-1	-	TRBJ2-3	CASSFGDSTDTQYF	TGCGCCAGCAGCTTCGGGGATTCCACAGATACGCAGTATTTT
-	TRBV19	-	TRBJ1-5	CATQMGGHRNQPQHF	TGTGCCACCCAAATGGGGGGGCATCGCAATCAGCCCCAGCATTTT
-	TRBV5-5	-	TRBJ1-1	CASSLQLNTEAFF	TGTGCCAGCAGCTTACAGTTGAACACTGAAGCTTTCTTT
-	TRBV7-9	-	TRBJ2-7	CASRPDRHEQYF	TGTGCCAGCAGGCCCGACAGGCACGAGCAGTACTTC
TRBD1	TRBV7-8	-	TRBJ2-7	CASSPQGASYEQYF	TGTGCCAGCAGCCCGCAGGGGGCTTCCTACGAGCAGTACTTC
TRBD1	TRBV7-9	-	TRBJ1-6	CASSLGQGSTLHF	TGTGCCAGCAGCTTAGGACAGGGATCCACCCTCCACTTT
-	TRBV6-1	-	TRBJ1-3	CASSEPGNTIYF	TGTGCCAGCAGTGAACCTGGAAACACCATATATTTT
-	TRBV5-1	-	TRBJ1-1	CASSIGHLNTEAFF	TGCGCCAGCAGCATCGGACACCTAAACACTGAAGCTTTCTTT
-	TRBV23-1	-	TRBJ2-2	CASSQRQCVGPPRRNTGELFF	TGCGCCAGCAGTCAACGACAGTGTGTGGGACCACCGAGGCGGAACACCGGGGAGCTGTTTTTT
-	TRBV18	few	TRBJ2-3	CASSPVGSTDTQYF	TGTGCCAGCTCACCGGTCGGAAGCACAGATACGCAGTATTTT
TRBD2	TRBV18	-	TRBJ2-3	CASSPKTSGFTDTQYF	TGTGCCAGCTCACCAAAGACTAGCGGATTCACAGATACGCAGTATTTT
-	TRBV4-1	-	TRBJ2-1	CASRTLTEGGHNEQFF	TGTGCCAGCAGGACCTTGACAGAAGGGGGACACAATGAGCAGTTCTTC
-	TRBV12-5	-	TRBJ2-3	CASGFSDTQYF	TGTGCTAGTGGTTTCTCAGATACGCAGTATTTT
TRBD1	TRBV27	-	TRBJ1-2	CASSRSSGGANHGYTF	TGTGCCAGCAGTCGCTCTTCAGGGGGCGCGAACCATGGCTACACCTTC
-	TRBV9	-	TRBJ2-5	CASSVDPGAGETQYF	TGTGCCAGCAGCGTAGATCCGGGGGCCGGGGAGACCCAGTACTTC
-	TRBV11-1	-	TRBJ2-7	CASSSAGSGSEQYF	TGTGCCAGCAGCTCCGCGGGCTCGGGGTCCGAGCAGTACTTC
TRBD1	TRBV7-2	-	TRBJ2-3	CASSAIGQGGTDTQYF	TGTGCCAGCAGCGCAATTGGACAGGGAGGCACAGATACGCAGTATTTT
TRBD1	TRBV30	once	TRBJ2-1	CAWSVRGPGIHEQFF	TGTGCCTGGAGTGTAAGGGGGCCGGGGATCCATGAGCAGTTCTTC
TRBD1	TRBV5-1	once	TRBJ2-7	CASSGGQGIYEQYF	TGCGCCAGCAGCGGGGGACAGGGGATTTACGAGCAGTACTTC
-	TRBV5-1	few	TRBJ1-3	CASSLQANGAGNTIYF	TGCGCCAGCAGCTTACAGGCAAACGGGGCTGGAAACACCATATATTTT
-	TRBV6-1	-	TRBJ1-1	CASSSPWAGETEAFF	TGTGCCAGCAGTTCCCCATGGGCAGGGGAAACTGAAGCTTTCTTT
-	TRBV5-3	-	TRBJ2-5	CATPHRPPRDDMEAQYF	TGTGCCACTCCTCACCGGCCCCCCCGGGATGATATGGAGGCCCAGTACTTC
-	TRBV7-2	-	TRBJ1-2	CASSLVWEGYTF	TGTGCCAGCAGCTTAGTGTGGGAGGGCTACACCTTC
-	TRBV5-4	few	TRBJ1-5	CASSLGGFRNQPQHF	TGTGCCAGCAGCTTGGGGGGGTTCCGGAATCAGCCCCAGCATTTT
-	TRBV7-2	-	TRBJ2-7	CASSLVVASSYEQYF	TGTGCCAGCAGCTTAGTGGTCGCTTCCAGTTACGAGCAGTACTTC